A selection of T cell receptor beta chains follows, all from one sample in a study of T-cell reconstitution after alpha-beta-depleted transplantation in children. TCRdb recomputed calls from the PCR reads with MiXCR, one row per CDR3 protein. The repertoire has about 370,000 distinct CDR3 sequences, just over 20% of them found once; the top ten carry 3% to 4.5%. This specimen consisted of PBMCs from the stem cell graft donor, obtained from the stem cell graft. Every receptor here comes from a human donor who donated a stem cell graft to a child with acute myeloid leukemia. Each CDR3 is given with its conserved first and last residue. A D gene is named only where the DNA matches it firmly. Size tells how often a clone was seen (once, few, many) or the class of an expanded clone, and some rows leave it out.

V gene: TRBV20-1; clone size: few; D gene: TRBD2; J gene: TRBJ2-1; CDR3 DNA: TGCAGTGCTAGAGATTGGACTAGCGGGAGGGCCGATGAGCAGTTCTTC; CDR3 protein: CSARDWTSGRADEQFF
V gene: TRBV20-1; clone size: few; D gene: .; J gene: TRBJ2-5; CDR3 DNA: TGCAGTGCTAGAGGTCAGACCCAAGAGACCCAGTACTTC; CDR3 protein: CSARGQTQETQYF
V gene: TRBV10-3; clone size: many; D gene: .; J gene: TRBJ2-7; CDR3 DNA: TGTGCCATCAGTGAGTCCCAAGTGCTCTCCTACGAGCAGTACTTC; CDR3 protein: CAISESQVLSYEQYF
V gene: TRBV25-1; clone size: few; D gene: .; J gene: TRBJ2-3; CDR3 DNA: TGTGCCAGCAGTGATTTGGGGGCTTTTGACACAGATACGCAGTATTTT; CDR3 protein: CASSDLGAFDTDTQYF
V gene: TRBV27; clone size: few; D gene: .; J gene: TRBJ2-1; CDR3 DNA: TGTGCCAGCGGGTACGGGGGAGAGCAGTTCTTC; CDR3 protein: CASGYGGEQFF
V gene: TRBV7-2; clone size: many; D gene: .; J gene: TRBJ2-7; CDR3 DNA: TGTGCCAGCAGTACCACCGGGTCCCTTGGCGAGCAGTACTTC; CDR3 protein: CASSTTGSLGEQYF
V gene: TRBV27; clone size: .; D gene: TRBD2; J gene: TRBJ2-7; CDR3 DNA: TGTGCCAGCAGTTTAAGTCAGGACGGGAGGCGCGAGCAGTACTTC; CDR3 protein: CASSLSQDGRREQYF
V gene: TRBV12-3/TRBV12-4; clone size: many; D gene: .; J gene: TRBJ2-3; CDR3 DNA: TGTGCCAGCAGTCCGTTCAAGGATACGCAGTATTTT; CDR3 protein: CASSPFKDTQYF
V gene: TRBV29-1; clone size: few; D gene: .; J gene: TRBJ2-7; CDR3 DNA: TGCAGCGCAGCCGCGTTTGGGAGGGACAGAACTTTCTACGAGCAGTACTTC; CDR3 protein: CSAAAFGRDRTFYEQYF
V gene: TRBV4-1; clone size: many; D gene: .; J gene: TRBJ2-1; CDR3 DNA: TGCGCCAGCAGCCAAGGACTAGGAAAGGGCAATGAGCAGTTCTTC; CDR3 protein: CASSQGLGKGNEQFF
V gene: TRBV4-1; clone size: .; D gene: .; J gene: TRBJ2-7; CDR3 DNA: TGCGCCAGCAGCCAAAACTTGGTCCTATACGAGCAGTACTTC; CDR3 protein: CASSQNLVLYEQYF
V gene: TRBV3-1; clone size: .; D gene: .; J gene: TRBJ1-4; CDR3 DNA: TGTGCCAGCAGCCAAGATTGGGGTGAAAAACTGTTTTTT; CDR3 protein: CASSQDWGEKLFF
V gene: TRBV5-1; clone size: few; D gene: TRBD2; J gene: TRBJ2-1; CDR3 DNA: TGCGCCAGCAGAGTTACGGGAGGCAACAATGAGCAGTTCTTC; CDR3 protein: CASRVTGGNNEQFF
V gene: TRBV5-6; clone size: few; D gene: TRBD1; J gene: TRBJ2-7; CDR3 DNA: TGTGCCAGCAGCTTGGCCTTTCGGGACAGGGCGCACGAGCAGTACTTC; CDR3 protein: CASSLAFRDRAHEQYF
V gene: TRBV5-1; clone size: few; D gene: .; J gene: TRBJ2-5; CDR3 DNA: TGCGCCAGCAGCAGGGACGACCAAGAGACCCAGTACTTC; CDR3 protein: CASSRDDQETQYF
V gene: TRBV10-3; clone size: many; D gene: TRBD1; J gene: TRBJ1-1; CDR3 DNA: TGTGCCATCGAACAGGGGGGTATGAACACTGAAGCTTTCTTT; CDR3 protein: CAIEQGGMNTEAFF
V gene: TRBV7-6; clone size: .; D gene: .; J gene: TRBJ2-3; CDR3 DNA: TGTGCCAGCAGCTTAGTATCCGCAGATACGCAGTATTTT; CDR3 protein: CASSLVSADTQYF
V gene: TRBV20-1; clone size: .; D gene: .; J gene: TRBJ2-5; CDR3 DNA: TGCAGTGCTAGAGTTAGCAACCAAGAGACCCAGTACTTC; CDR3 protein: CSARVSNQETQYF
V gene: TRBV7-2; clone size: .; D gene: TRBD2; J gene: TRBJ2-1; CDR3 DNA: TGTGCCAGCAGCCAGGGCGGGACTAGTTGGTTCTTC; CDR3 protein: CASSQGGTSWFF
V gene: TRBV12-3/TRBV12-4; clone size: .; D gene: .; J gene: TRBJ2-7; CDR3 DNA: TGTGCCAGCAGTTTAAAGCATGGGTCGTCCTACGAGCAGTACTTC; CDR3 protein: CASSLKHGSSYEQYF
V gene: TRBV29-1; clone size: .; D gene: .; J gene: TRBJ1-2; CDR3 DNA: TGCAGCGCCGACACGACGACGGGGGGCTACACCTTC; CDR3 protein: CSADTTTGGYTF
V gene: TRBV7-9; clone size: few; D gene: .; J gene: TRBJ2-7; CDR3 DNA: TGTGCCAGCATCTCCGCGGCCTACGAGCAGTACTTC; CDR3 protein: CASISAAYEQYF
V gene: TRBV20-1; clone size: .; D gene: TRBD2; J gene: TRBJ2-3; CDR3 DNA: TGCAGTGCCATTACTGGGGGGGGGACAGATACGCAGTATTTT; CDR3 protein: CSAITGGGTDTQYF
V gene: TRBV25-1; clone size: many; D gene: .; J gene: TRBJ2-5; CDR3 DNA: TGTGCCAGCAGTAAAAATCAGGGGAACCAAGAGACCCAGTACTTC; CDR3 protein: CASSKNQGNQETQYF
V gene: TRBV6-1; clone size: .; D gene: TRBD2; J gene: TRBJ2-3; CDR3 DNA: TGTGCCAGCCTAGCGGGAGTACATGTAGATACGCTGTATTTT; CDR3 protein: CASLAGVHVDTLYF
V gene: TRBV29-1; clone size: many; D gene: .; J gene: TRBJ2-2; CDR3 DNA: TGCAGCGTTGAAGAAGAGAACACCGGGGAGCTGTTTTTT; CDR3 protein: CSVEEENTGELFF
V gene: TRBV12-3/TRBV12-4; clone size: many; D gene: .; J gene: TRBJ2-1; CDR3 DNA: TGTGCCAGCAGTTTAGCGCGAGGGACACTTACCTACAATGAGCAGTTCTTC; CDR3 protein: CASSLARGTLTYNEQFF
V gene: TRBV11-2; clone size: .; D gene: TRBD2; J gene: TRBJ2-1; CDR3 DNA: TGTGCCAGCAGCTGGGGGACTAGCGGGAGTGGTGAGCAGTTCTTC; CDR3 protein: CASSWGTSGSGEQFF
V gene: TRBV20-1; clone size: .; D gene: TRBD2; J gene: TRBJ2-1; CDR3 DNA: TGCAGTGCCAGTACTAGCGGGAGGTTCAATGAGCAGTTCTTC; CDR3 protein: CSASTSGRFNEQFF
V gene: TRBV5-1; clone size: .; D gene: .; J gene: TRBJ2-5; CDR3 DNA: TGCGCCAGCAGCTTTTTAGGGGCGCGGGAGACCCAGTACTTC; CDR3 protein: CASSFLGARETQYF
V gene: TRBV9; clone size: few; D gene: .; J gene: TRBJ1-2; CDR3 DNA: TGTGCCAGCAGCGTAGAGGCAAAGGGGGTCTATGGCTACACCTTC; CDR3 protein: CASSVEAKGVYGYTF
V gene: TRBV27; clone size: .; D gene: TRBD2; J gene: TRBJ2-3; CDR3 DNA: TGTGCCAGCAGCCCAGGCCGAGCGGGAGGTTTGGCAGATACGCAGTATTTT; CDR3 protein: CASSPGRAGGLADTQYF